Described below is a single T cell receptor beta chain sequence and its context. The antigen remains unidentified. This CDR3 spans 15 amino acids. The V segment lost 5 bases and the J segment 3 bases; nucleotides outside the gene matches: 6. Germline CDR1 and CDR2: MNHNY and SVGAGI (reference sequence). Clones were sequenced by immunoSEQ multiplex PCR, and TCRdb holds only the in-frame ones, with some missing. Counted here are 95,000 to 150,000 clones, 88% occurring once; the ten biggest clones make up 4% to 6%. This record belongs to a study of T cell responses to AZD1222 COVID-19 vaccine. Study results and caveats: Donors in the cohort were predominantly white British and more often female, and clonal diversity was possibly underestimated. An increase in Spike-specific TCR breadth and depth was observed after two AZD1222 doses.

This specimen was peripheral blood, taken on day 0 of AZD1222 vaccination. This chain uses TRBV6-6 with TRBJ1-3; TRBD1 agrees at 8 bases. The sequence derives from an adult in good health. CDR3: CASSQLDRGGNTIYF. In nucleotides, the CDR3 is TGTGCCAGCAGTCAATTAGACAGGGGTGGAAACACCATATATTTT.